A single sample gave rise to the 17 T cell receptor beta chains below, sequenced in a study of T-cell memory formation after mild COVID-19. TCRdb re-called the 5' RACE reads through MiXCR, storing one row per CDR3 protein. The sample includes around 320,000 distinct CDR3 sequences, 13% to 15% of them seen just once. The specimen sequenced was PBMCs or a T cell subset sorted from them (not recorded which). The origin of the receptors is a man between 18 and 35 years old who had mild COVID-19 (a few samples of this study predate the infection). Cell type and time point are not known.

The chain combines TRBV20-1 with TRBJ2-4, with D possibly matching TRBD1 (5 bases). The CDR3 runs to 12 residues. V shed 4 bases and J shed 6 bases, with 10 bases lying between them. Germline V CDR1 and CDR2: DFQATT, SNEGSKA (reference sequence). The CDR3 reads CSATAQGNIQYF. The CDR3 DNA reads as TGCAGTGCTACGGCCCAGGGAAACATTCAGTACTTC.

This clonotype was found a few times. The genes are TRBV20-1 and TRBJ1-2; possibly TRBD1 for D (6 bases). Germline V gene sequence: CDR1 DFQATT, CDR2 SNEGSKA (reference sequence). The CDR3 has 14 amino acids. V lost 1 base and J 2 bases, leaving 11 bases between the germline ends. In DNA, the CDR3 is TGCAGTGCTAGAGTTATAGGGGGGAACTATGGCTACACCTTC. Its protein is CSARVIGGNYGYTF.

This chain uses TRBV4-1 with TRBJ1-6; the D is unclear. The V and J ends lost 4 bases and 1 base respectively, with 11 bases between them. The V gene's germline CDR1 is MGHRA and CDR2 YSYEKL. This CDR3 is 16 amino acids long. The CDR3 here is CASSPRETSYNSPLHF. CDR3 sequence (DNA): TGCGCCAGCAGCCCGCGGGAGACTTCCTATAATTCACCCCTCCACTTT.

This clonotype occurred a few times. V and J are TRBV2 and TRBJ2-7; either TRBD1 or TRBD2 may fit D (5 bases each). Germline CDR1 is SNHLY and CDR2 is FYNNEI. The CDR3 length is 13 residues. V was clipped by 7 bases and J by 4 bases, with 14 bases between them. CDR3 coding DNA: TGTGCCAGCACGGCCAGGGACCCATACGAGCAGTACTTC. Its protein product is CASTARDPYEQYF.

The chain is built from TRBV20-1 and TRBJ2-5, with 8 bases identical to TRBD1. This CDR3 has 15 amino acids. The ends lost 1 base at V and 5 bases at J; junction bases unmatched: 9. From germline, CDR1 is DFQATT and CDR2 SNEGSKA (reference sequence). CDR3 DNA sequence: TGCAGTGCTAGAGCAGGGGGCTCGACAATGGAGACCCAGTACTTC. Protein product: CSARAGGSTMETQYF.

The rearrangement joins TRBV19 to TRBJ1-1; no reliable D call. Trimming left V 3 bases short and J 7 bases short, with 6 bases between. Looked up from germline, CDR1 is LNHDA and CDR2 is SQIVND (reference sequence). The CDR3 covers 11 residues. Here the CDR3 reads CASSIPLEAFF. The DNA for the CDR3 is TGTGCCAGTAGTATTCCGCTTGAAGCTTTCTTT.

V and J are TRBV10-3 and TRBJ1-1, with no clear D. Per the germline V gene, CDR1 is ENHRY and CDR2 is SYGVKD. Trimming left V 3 bases short and J 0 bases short, with 8 bases between. The CDR3 is 14 residues long. This chain's CDR3 is CAISDTLLNTEAFF. The CDR3 coding sequence is TGTGCCATCAGTGATACACTTCTGAACACTGAAGCTTTCTTT.

This clonotype turned up a few times. The V call is TRBV7-9, the J call TRBJ2-2, with D unresolved. CDR1 SEHNR and CDR2 FQNEAQ come from the germline V gene (reference sequence). This CDR3 is 14 amino acids long. V was clipped by 3 bases and J by 6 bases, with 11 bases between them. DNA of the CDR3: TGTGCCAGCAGCTTCGAGGTGACGGCCGGGGAGCTGTTTTTT. This translates into CASSFEVTAGELFF. Based on the CDR3 plus reference TRBV7-9 and TRBJ2-2, the full variable domain is DTGVSQNPRHKITKRGQNVTFRCDPISEHNRLYWYRQTLGQGPEFLTYFQNEAQLEKSRLLSDRFSAERPKGSFSTLEIQRTEQGDSAMYLCASSFEVTAGELFFGEGSRLTVL.

This clonotype was detected ten times or more. The germline gene is not matched at one end of the junction; a read error may be the cause. This chain uses TRBV18 with TRBJ2-5; no firm D call. Germline assignment: CDR1 KGHSH and CDR2 LQKENI. This CDR3 spans 14 amino acids. In nucleotides, the CDR3 is TGCGCCAGCAGCCCCTTGACCGGGCAAGAGACCCAGTACTTC. Translating gives CASSPLTGQETQYF.

This clonotype was seen a handful of times. V gene TRBV4-3 combines with J gene TRBJ1-5, with TRBD1 as a possible D gene (6 bases). The CDR3 length is 16 residues. V dropped 0 bases and J dropped 4 bases, with 13 bases sitting between them. CDR1 and CDR2 (germline): LGHNA, YSLEER. CDR3 sequence: CASSQDRWGRNQPQHF. CDR3 bases: TGCGCCAGCAGCCAAGATCGGTGGGGGCGAAATCAGCCCCAGCATTTT.

This clonotype has at least ten counts. The rearrangement links TRBV7-2 to TRBJ2-4; D may correspond to TRBD1 or TRBD2 (5 bases each). Trimming took off 5 bases at V and 5 bases at J, with 13 bases between the two ends. This CDR3 spans 14 amino acids. In germline, CDR1 is SGHTA, CDR2 FQGNSA. The CDR3 reads CASSRGGRENIQYF. The CDR3 nucleotides read TGTGCCAGCAGCCGCGGAGGCAGGGAAAACATTCAGTACTTC.

This clonotype was observed a handful of times. The chain is built from TRBV10-2 and TRBJ1-5; D remains ambiguous. V dropped 2 bases and J dropped 7 bases, with 9 bases sitting between them. Germline V CDR1 and CDR2: WSHSY, SAAADI. CDR3 length: 13 residues. The CDR3 protein is CASSEPSGQPQHF. For the CDR3, the DNA is TGCGCCAGCAGTGAGCCCTCCGGCCAGCCCCAGCATTTT.

This chain joins TRBV19 and TRBJ2-1; no clear D. The V gene's germline CDR1 is LNHDA and CDR2 SQIVND (reference sequence). CDR3 size: 15 residues. Trimming cost V 5 bases and J 0 bases, with 11 bases left between them. In DNA form, the CDR3 reads TGTGCCAGTAGTGGGTTGGCAATCTCCTACAATGAGCAGTTCTTC. Its translation is CASSGLAISYNEQFF.

DNA for the CDR3: TGTGCCAGCAGCTCGGGACAGGGGGATTACGAGCAGTACTTC. Protein sequence: CASSSGQGDYEQYF. This chain uses TRBV9 with TRBJ2-7; TRBD1 agrees at 11 bases. Germline V gives CDR1 SGDLS, CDR2 YYNGEE. Losses at the gene ends were 4 bases for V and 4 bases for J; bases not matched to a gene: 4. CDR3 length: 14 amino acids.

Many counts were recorded for this clonotype. The chain employs TRBV7-9 and TRBJ2-3; 11 positions agree with TRBD2. This CDR3 is built from 15 residues. Looked up from germline, CDR1 is SEHNR and CDR2 is FQNEAQ (reference sequence). Losses at the gene ends were 6 bases for V and 0 bases for J; bases not matched to a gene: 2. The CDR3 DNA is TGTGCCAGCAGTAGACTAGCGGGGAGCACAGATACGCAGTATTTT. Amino acids: CASSRLAGSTDTQYF.

The chain combines TRBV9 with TRBJ2-3; D remains ambiguous. Germline V gene data show CDR1 as SGDLS and CDR2 as YYNGEE. V lost 3 bases and J lost 0, with 11 bases in between. This CDR3 has 15 amino acids. In DNA form, the CDR3 reads TGTGCCAGCAGCGCCCTCGGACCCAGCACAGATACGCAGTATTTT. Encoded protein: CASSALGPSTDTQYF.

This sequence joins TRBV5-1 and TRBJ1-1; a possible D gene is TRBD1 (5 bases). With 5 bases removed from V and 1 base from J, the gap between germline ends came to 12 bases. The CDR3 covers 14 residues. CDR1 and CDR2 (germline): SGHRS, YFSETQ. CDR3 protein: CASRGPQENTEAFF. The DNA of the CDR3 is TGCGCCAGCAGGGGGCCCCAGGAGAACACTGAAGCTTTCTTT. Variable domain in full (rest from reference TRBV5-1 and TRBJ1-1): KAGVTQTPRYLIKTRGQQVTLSCSPISGHRSVSWYQQTPGQGLQFLFEYFSETQRNKGNFPGRFSGRQFSNSRSEMNVSTLELGDSALYLCASRGPQENTEAFFGQGTRLTVV.